This T cell receptor (beta chain) came from a study of response to subunit inactivated influenza vaccine. General study findings and limits: After each seasonal influenza vaccination, few new T cells are recruited, the authors suggested.

Details on this clonotype: What it recognizes is unknown.

V lost 4 bases to trimming and J lost 4 bases; unmatched junction nucleotides: 7. Per the germline V gene, CDR1 is SGDLS and CDR2 is YYNGEE. This CDR3 is built from 15 residues. TCRdb redid the calling of the RT-PCR reads with MiXCR, one entry per CDR3 protein. The repertoire includes about 520,000 distinct CDR3 sequences, approximately 6.9% of them detected once, and less than 15% sits in the top ten. The clonotype comes from a man aged 45 to 75 who received an inactivated influenza vaccine. Sample: PBMCs from blood, taken less than 30 months after vaccination. V and J are TRBV9 and TRBJ2-1; 8 bases align to TRBD2. The CDR3 reads CASSSRAGDYNEQFF. CDR3 DNA: TGTGCCAGCAGCTCCAGAGCGGGAGATTACAATGAGCAGTTCTTC.